This T cell receptor beta chain was captured by sequencing in a study of cytomegalovirus exposure and HLA in healthy donors. In the study overall: As an earlier analysis found, 150 million to 200 million T cells yielded approximately 110 million unique TCR beta sequences. Study-wide points: Most subjects had HLA-A and HLA-B alleles reportedly predicted accurately by TCR beta sequences. The Asian-associated ancestry cluster reportedly had fewer N-insertions than the approximately 700-donor mean in a later analysis. In vitro confirmation showed three CMV-associated chains to be CMV antigen specific.

Germline-derived CDR1 and CDR2 are WSHSY and SAAADI. There are 16 residues in the CDR3. V was pared by 4 bases and J by 1 base, with 14 bases between. This clone was counted a few times. Its specificity is not known. Primers: 60 Vbeta forward and 13 Jbeta reverse. Sequencing was performed with immunoSEQ multiplex PCR; in TCRdb, only in-frame clones are kept and a portion is missing. The sample shows around 190,000 clones, 65% to 80% of them seen only once. This rearrangement joins TRBV10-2 to TRBJ1-5; a weak D match, TRBD1 (6 bases). The sample comprised PBMCs. The receptor was derived from a middle-aged woman in good health and CMV-seronegative. As DNA, the CDR3 is TGCGCCAGCAGTGGGTCAGGGGTATCGAGCAATCAGCCCCAGCATTTT. Protein: CASSGSGVSSNQPQHF.